These T cell receptor beta chains were read from a single sample in a study of blood T cell repertoires in COVID-19. Assay used: immunoSEQ multiplex PCR; TCRdb lists only in-frame clones, some missing. The sample comprises 50,000 to 60,000 clones, roughly 80% of which are singletons, and 5.9% rests with the top ten. Sequences were obtained from peripheral blood. All receptors come from a human donor in a cohort sampled during active or convalescent COVID-19. The CDR3 runs from the conserved cysteine through the conserved F or W. A D gene is named only where the DNA matches it firmly. Size is omitted from some rows. Given values are once, few, many or a class for expanded clones.

TRBD1 NA TRBJ1-5 TRBV4-1 CASSQALTGLEYSNQPQHF TGCGCCAGCAGCCAGGCCCTGACAGGGCTTGAATATAGCAATCAGCCCCAGCATTTT
TRBD1 NA TRBJ2-7 TRBV7-2 CASSAQSGGQGTYEQYF TGTGCCAGCAGCGCACAATCGGGGGGACAGGGGACCTACGAGCAGTACTTC
TRBD1 few TRBJ1-2 TRBV18 CASSTGDGYTF TGTGCCAGCTCGACAGGGGATGGCTACACCTTC
TRBD1 NA TRBJ1-4 TRBV14 CASSQDRGREKLFF TGTGCCAGCAGCCAAGACAGGGGGCGTGAAAAACTGTTTTTT
NA once TRBJ1-5 TRBV4-1 CASSQVNSDQPQHF TGCGCCAGCAGCCAAGTTAATTCAGATCAGCCCCAGCATTTT
NA NA TRBJ2-7 TRBV7-8 CASSPLYEQYF TGTGCCAGCAGCCCCCTATACGAGCAGTACTTC
NA NA TRBJ1-2 TRBV7-9 CASSFRYF TGTGCCAGCAGCTTCCGTTACTTC
NA few TRBJ1-6 TRBV19 CASSLGAGNSPLHF TGTGCCAGTAGTCTGGGGGCAGGTAATTCACCCCTCCACTTT
NA NA TRBJ1-2 TRBV11-2 CASSPDGVAGGYTF TGTGCCAGCAGCCCTGATGGGGTTGCAGGGGGCTACACCTTC
TRBD2 NA TRBJ2-7 TRBV4-1 CASSLAASGGYEQYF TGCGCCAGCTCCCTAGCGGCTAGCGGGGGTTACGAGCAGTACTTC
NA NA TRBJ1-2 TRBV4-3 CASSQDDRNYGYTF TGCGCCAGCAGCCAAGACGACAGGAACTATGGCTACACCTTC
TRBD2 NA TRBJ2-5 TRBV7-2 CASSLSSAGGRGQETQYF TGTGCCAGCAGCTTAAGCAGCGCGGGGGGGCGGGGGCAAGAGACCCAGTACTTC
TRBD2 NA TRBJ2-3 TRBV7-3 CASSFGGGAPDTQYF TGTGCCAGCAGCTTTGGCGGGGGGGCACCAGATACGCAGTATTTT